Reported below is one TCR beta chain. This record comes from a study of T cells after yellow fever vaccination. MiXCR was run by TCRdb on the 5' RACE reads, yielding one entry per CDR3 protein. The table has 300,000 to 350,000 distinct CDR3 sequences, 4% to 5.5% seen once. Germline V gene data show CDR1 as SGHTA and CDR2 as FQGNSA. V gave up 1 base and J gave up 2 bases; unmatched junction bases: 2. This CDR3 has 15 amino acids. The sample was PBMCs, taken 15 days after the yellow fever booster vaccination. The receptor was isolated from a man between 18 and 29 years old who received the YFV17D yellow fever vaccine. This sequence joins TRBV7-2 and TRBJ2-7; 10 bases are a match to TRBD1. CDR3 sequence reads: CASSLVGTGAYEQYF. The CDR3 DNA sequence: TGTGCCAGCAGCTTAGTCGGGACAGGGGCCTACGAGCAGTACTTC.